This TCR beta chain is from a study of cytomegalovirus exposure and HLA in healthy donors. Note on this clone: Its antigen is unknown.

PCR amplification relied on 60 Vbeta primers (plus 13 Jbeta primers). TCRdb's table, derived via immunoSEQ multiplex PCR, lists solely in-frame clones and lacks some. Of fewer than 150,000 clones listed, around 79% were seen once; the top ten hold around 4%. V lost 1 base and J 7 bases, leaving 13 bases between the germline ends. CDR1 and CDR2 (germline): LGHNA, YSLEER. The CDR3 covers 14 residues. Whole-study findings and limits: Donor immune exposure was known only as CMV serostatus.

Source material: PBMCs. The chain uses TRBV4-3 and TRBJ2-5; possibly TRBD1 for D (5 bases). The TCR sequence derives from a woman aged 40 to 55 in good health and CMV-seronegative. DNA of the CDR3: TGCGCCAGCAGCCAAGCTGCAGGGTTGGGGACCCAGTACTTC. Its protein product is CASSQAAGLGTQYF.